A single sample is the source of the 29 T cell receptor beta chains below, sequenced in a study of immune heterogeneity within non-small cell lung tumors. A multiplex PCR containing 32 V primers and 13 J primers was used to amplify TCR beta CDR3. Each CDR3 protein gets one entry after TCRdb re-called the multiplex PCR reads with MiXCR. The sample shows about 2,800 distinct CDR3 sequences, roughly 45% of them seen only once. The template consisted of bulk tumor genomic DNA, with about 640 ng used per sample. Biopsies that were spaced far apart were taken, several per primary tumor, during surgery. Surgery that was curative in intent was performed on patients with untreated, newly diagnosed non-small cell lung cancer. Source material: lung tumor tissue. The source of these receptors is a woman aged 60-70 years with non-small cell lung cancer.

CDR3 amino acids: CASSLESGTSWRVLYEQYF. In DNA form, the CDR3 reads TGCGCCAGCAGCTTGGAATCGGGGACTAGCTGGAGGGTCCTCTACGAGCAGTACTTC. This sequence joins TRBV5-1 and TRBJ2-7; 9 bases align to TRBD2. Germline-derived CDR1 and CDR2 are SGHRS and YFSETQ. Germline trimming cut 0 bases from V and 3 bases from J; bases unmatched to any gene: 16. The CDR3 runs 19 residues.

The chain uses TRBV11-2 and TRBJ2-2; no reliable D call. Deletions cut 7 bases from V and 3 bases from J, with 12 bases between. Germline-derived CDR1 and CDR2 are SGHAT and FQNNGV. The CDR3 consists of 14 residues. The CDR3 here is CASIRVGDTGELFF. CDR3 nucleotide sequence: TGTGCCAGCATTCGAGTGGGCGACACCGGGGAGCTGTTTTTT.

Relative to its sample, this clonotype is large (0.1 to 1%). CDR3 bases: TGTGCCAGCAGTGAAGAGGACGGACTAAGGGGCTACACCTTC. Protein sequence: CASSEEDGLRGYTF. The V and J genes are TRBV6-1 and TRBJ1-2; no definite D call. CDR3 length: 14 residues. CDR1 and CDR2 from the germline V gene are MNHNS and SASEGT. V dropped 1 base and J dropped 8 bases, with 14 bases sitting between them.

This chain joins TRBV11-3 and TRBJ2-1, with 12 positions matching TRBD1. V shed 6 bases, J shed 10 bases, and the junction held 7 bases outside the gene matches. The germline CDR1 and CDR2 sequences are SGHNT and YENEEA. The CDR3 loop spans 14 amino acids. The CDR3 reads CASSGGQGAREQFF. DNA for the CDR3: TGTGCCAGCAGTGGGGGACAGGGGGCGCGCGAGCAGTTCTTC.

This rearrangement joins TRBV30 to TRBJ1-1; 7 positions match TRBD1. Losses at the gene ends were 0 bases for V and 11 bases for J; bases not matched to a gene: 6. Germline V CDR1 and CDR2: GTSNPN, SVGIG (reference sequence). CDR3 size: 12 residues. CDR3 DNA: TGTGCCTGGAGTGTACTCGACAGGGCGGCTTTCTTT. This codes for CAWSVLDRAAFF.

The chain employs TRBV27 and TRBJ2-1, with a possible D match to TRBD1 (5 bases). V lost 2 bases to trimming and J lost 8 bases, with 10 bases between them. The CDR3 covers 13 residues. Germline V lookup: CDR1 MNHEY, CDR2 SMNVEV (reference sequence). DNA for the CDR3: TGTGCCAGCAGTTTAGGGGCTTTGGATGAGCAGTTCTTC. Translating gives CASSLGALDEQFF.

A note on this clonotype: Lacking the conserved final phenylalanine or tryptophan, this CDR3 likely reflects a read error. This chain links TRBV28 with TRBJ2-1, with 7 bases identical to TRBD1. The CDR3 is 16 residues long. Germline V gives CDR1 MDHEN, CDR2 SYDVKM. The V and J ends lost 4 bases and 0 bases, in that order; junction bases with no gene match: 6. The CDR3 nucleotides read TGTGCCAGCAGTTCCCAGAGACAGGGCTCCTACAATGAGCAGTTCTTG. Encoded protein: CASSSQRQGSYNEQFL.

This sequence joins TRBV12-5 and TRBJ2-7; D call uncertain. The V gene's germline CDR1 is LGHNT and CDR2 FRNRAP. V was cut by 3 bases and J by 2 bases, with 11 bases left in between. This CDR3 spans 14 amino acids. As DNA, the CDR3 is TGTGCTAGTGGTTTTAGGCGGCCGACCTACGAGCAGTACTTC. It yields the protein CASGFRRPTYEQYF.

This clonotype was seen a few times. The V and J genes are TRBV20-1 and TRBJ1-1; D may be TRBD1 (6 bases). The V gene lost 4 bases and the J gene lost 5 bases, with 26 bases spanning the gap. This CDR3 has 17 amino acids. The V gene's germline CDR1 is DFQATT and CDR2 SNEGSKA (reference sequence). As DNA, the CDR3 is TGCAGTGCTACGAACTCGGGGGGGGGGGGCGGGGGGACTGAAGCTTTCTTT. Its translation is CSATNSGGGGGGTEAFF.

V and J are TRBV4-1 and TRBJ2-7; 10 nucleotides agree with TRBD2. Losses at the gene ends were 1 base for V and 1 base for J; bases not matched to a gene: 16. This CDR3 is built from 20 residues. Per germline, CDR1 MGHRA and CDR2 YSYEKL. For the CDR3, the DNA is TGCGCCAGCAGCCAAGGATACTCCCCTCCTAGCGGGAGTGAGTCCTACGAGCAGTACTTC. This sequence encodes CASSQGYSPPSGSESYEQYF.

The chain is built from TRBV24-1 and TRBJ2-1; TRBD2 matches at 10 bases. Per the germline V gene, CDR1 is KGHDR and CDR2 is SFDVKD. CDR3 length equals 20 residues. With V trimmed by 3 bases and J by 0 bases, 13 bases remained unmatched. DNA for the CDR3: TGTGCCACCAGTGATCCACAGGAGCGGGAGGGCCATAGCTCCTACAATGAGCAGTTCTTC. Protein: CATSDPQEREGHSSYNEQFF.

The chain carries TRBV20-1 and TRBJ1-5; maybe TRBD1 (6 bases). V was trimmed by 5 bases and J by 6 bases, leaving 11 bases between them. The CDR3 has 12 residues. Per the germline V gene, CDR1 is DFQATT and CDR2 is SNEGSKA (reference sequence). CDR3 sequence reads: CSAPGGGQPQHF. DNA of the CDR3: TGCAGTGCTCCGGGGGGCGGTCAGCCCCAGCATTTT.

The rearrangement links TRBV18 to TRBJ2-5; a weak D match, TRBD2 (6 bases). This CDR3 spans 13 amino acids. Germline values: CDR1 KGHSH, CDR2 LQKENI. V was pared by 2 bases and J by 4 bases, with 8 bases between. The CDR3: CASSPGTPETQYF. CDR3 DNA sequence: TGTGCCAGCTCACCAGGGACTCCAGAGACCCAGTACTTC. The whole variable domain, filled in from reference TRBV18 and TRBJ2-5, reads NAGVMQNPRHLVRRRGQEARLRCSPMKGHSHVYWYRQLPEEGLKFMVYLQKENIIDESGMPKERFSAEFPKEGPSILRIQQVVRGDSAAYFCASSPGTPETQYFGPGTRLLVL.

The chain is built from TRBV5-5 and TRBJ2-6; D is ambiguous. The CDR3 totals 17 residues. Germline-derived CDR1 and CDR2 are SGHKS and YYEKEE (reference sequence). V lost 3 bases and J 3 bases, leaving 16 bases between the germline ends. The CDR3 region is CASSSPPSPGGANVLTF. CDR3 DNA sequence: TGTGCCAGCAGCTCCCCACCCTCTCCTGGTGGGGCCAACGTCCTGACTTTC.

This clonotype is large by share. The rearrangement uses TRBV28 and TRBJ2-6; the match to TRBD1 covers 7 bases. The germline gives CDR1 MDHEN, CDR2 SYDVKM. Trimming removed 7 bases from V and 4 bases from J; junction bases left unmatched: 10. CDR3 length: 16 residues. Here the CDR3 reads CASMGDRGAGANVLTF. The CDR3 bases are TGTGCCAGCATGGGGGACAGAGGGGCAGGGGCCAACGTCCTGACTTTC.

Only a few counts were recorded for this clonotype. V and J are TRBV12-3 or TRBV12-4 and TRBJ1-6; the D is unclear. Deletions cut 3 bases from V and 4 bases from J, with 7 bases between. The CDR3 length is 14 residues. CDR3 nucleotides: TGTGCCAGCAGTTTTATGGGGTATAATTCACCCCTCCACTTT. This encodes CASSFMGYNSPLHF.

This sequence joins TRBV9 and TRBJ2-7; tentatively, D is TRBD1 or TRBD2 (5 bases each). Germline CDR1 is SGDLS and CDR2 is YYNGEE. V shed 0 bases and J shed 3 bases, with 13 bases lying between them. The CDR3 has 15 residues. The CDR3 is CASSVAGTARYEQYF. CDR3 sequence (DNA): TGTGCCAGCAGCGTAGCTGGGACCGCCCGCTACGAGCAGTACTTC.

CDR3 in DNA: TGTGCCAGTGGTCAGACTGACGGTGAAGCTTTCTTT. This gives the protein CASGQTDGEAFF. The J gene is TRBJ1-1, the V gene TRBV6-1; D is unclear. V lost 9 bases and J 7 bases, leaving 15 bases between the germline ends. Germline V gene data show CDR1 as MNHNS and CDR2 as SASEGT. The CDR3 is 12 amino acids.

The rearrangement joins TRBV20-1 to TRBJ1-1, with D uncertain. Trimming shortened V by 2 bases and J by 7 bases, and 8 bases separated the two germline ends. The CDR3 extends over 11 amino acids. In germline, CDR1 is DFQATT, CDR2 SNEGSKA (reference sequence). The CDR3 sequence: CSARRLSEAFF. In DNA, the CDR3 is TGCAGTGCTAGAAGGCTGAGTGAAGCTTTCTTT.

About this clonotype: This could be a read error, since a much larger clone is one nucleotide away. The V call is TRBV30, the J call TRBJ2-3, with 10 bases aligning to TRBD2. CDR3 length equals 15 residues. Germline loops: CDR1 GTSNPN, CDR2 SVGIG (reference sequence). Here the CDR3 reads CAWSLASGSTDAQYF. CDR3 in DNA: TGTGCCTGGAGTTTGGCTAGCGGGAGCACAGATGCGCAGTATTTT.

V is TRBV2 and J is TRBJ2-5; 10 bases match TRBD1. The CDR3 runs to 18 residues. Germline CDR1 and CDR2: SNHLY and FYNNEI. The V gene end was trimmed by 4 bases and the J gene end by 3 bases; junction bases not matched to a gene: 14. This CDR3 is CASSGRGDRGRPEETQYF. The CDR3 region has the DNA TGTGCCAGCAGTGGAAGGGGCGACAGGGGGCGACCTGAAGAGACCCAGTACTTC.

CDR3 in DNA: TGCGCCAGCAGCTTGACCGTCACCGGGGAGCTGTTTTTT. Its protein product is CASSLTVTGELFF. This sequence joins TRBV5-1 and TRBJ2-2, with no clear D. The CDR3 contains 13 residues. From germline, CDR1 is SGHRS and CDR2 YFSETQ. Trimming left V 1 base short and J 4 bases short, with 5 bases between.

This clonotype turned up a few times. CDR3 protein: CASSPRGLAGDEQFF. The DNA for the CDR3 is TGTGCCAGCAGCCCCAGGGGTCTAGCGGGAGATGAGCAGTTCTTC. The rearrangement joins TRBV7-9 to TRBJ2-1; 10 nucleotides line up with TRBD2. This CDR3 has 15 amino acids. The germline gives CDR1 SEHNR, CDR2 FQNEAQ (reference sequence). The trim removed 5 bases at V and 8 bases at J, leaving 9 bases unmatched.

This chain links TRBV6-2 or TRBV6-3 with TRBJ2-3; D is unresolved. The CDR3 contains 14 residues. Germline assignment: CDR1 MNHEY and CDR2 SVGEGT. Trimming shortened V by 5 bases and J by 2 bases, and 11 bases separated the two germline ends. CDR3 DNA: TGTGCCAGCAGTACCTACAGCGTCACAGATACGCAGTATTTT. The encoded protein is CASSTYSVTDTQYF.

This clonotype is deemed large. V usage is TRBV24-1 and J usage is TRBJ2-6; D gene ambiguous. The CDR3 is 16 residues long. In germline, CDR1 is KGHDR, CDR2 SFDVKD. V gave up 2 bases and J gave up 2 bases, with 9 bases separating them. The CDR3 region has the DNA TGTGCCACCAGTGATTCCCCCCTTACTGGGGCCAACGTCCTGACTTTC. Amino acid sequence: CATSDSPLTGANVLTF.

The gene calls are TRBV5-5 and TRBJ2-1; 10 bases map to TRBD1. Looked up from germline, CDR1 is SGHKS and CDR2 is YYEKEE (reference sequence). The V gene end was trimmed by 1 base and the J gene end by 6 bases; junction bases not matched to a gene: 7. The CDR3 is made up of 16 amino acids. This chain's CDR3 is CASSLRTGGMFNEQFF. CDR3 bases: TGTGCCAGCAGCTTGCGGACAGGGGGTATGTTCAATGAGCAGTTCTTC.

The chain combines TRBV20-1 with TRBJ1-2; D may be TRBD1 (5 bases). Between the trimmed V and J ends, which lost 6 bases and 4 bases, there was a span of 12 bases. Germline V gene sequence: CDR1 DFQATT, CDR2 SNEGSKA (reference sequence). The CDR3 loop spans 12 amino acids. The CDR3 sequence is CSAPGRGYGYTF. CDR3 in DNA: TGCAGTGCCCCGGGACGGGGCTATGGCTACACCTTC.

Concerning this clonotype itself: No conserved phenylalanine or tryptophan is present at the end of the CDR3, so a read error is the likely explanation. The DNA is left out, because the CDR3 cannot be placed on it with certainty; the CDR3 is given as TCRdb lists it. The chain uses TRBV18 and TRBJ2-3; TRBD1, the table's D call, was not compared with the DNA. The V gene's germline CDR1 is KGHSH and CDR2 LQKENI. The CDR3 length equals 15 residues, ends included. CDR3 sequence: CASSPLLRGEQYFGP.

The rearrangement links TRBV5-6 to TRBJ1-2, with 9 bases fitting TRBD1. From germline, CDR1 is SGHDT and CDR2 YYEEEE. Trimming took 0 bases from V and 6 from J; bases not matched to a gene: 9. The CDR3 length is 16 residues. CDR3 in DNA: TGTGCCAGCAGCTTGGTTGGTTGGGACAGGGATCATGGCTACACCTTC. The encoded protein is CASSLVGWDRDHGYTF.